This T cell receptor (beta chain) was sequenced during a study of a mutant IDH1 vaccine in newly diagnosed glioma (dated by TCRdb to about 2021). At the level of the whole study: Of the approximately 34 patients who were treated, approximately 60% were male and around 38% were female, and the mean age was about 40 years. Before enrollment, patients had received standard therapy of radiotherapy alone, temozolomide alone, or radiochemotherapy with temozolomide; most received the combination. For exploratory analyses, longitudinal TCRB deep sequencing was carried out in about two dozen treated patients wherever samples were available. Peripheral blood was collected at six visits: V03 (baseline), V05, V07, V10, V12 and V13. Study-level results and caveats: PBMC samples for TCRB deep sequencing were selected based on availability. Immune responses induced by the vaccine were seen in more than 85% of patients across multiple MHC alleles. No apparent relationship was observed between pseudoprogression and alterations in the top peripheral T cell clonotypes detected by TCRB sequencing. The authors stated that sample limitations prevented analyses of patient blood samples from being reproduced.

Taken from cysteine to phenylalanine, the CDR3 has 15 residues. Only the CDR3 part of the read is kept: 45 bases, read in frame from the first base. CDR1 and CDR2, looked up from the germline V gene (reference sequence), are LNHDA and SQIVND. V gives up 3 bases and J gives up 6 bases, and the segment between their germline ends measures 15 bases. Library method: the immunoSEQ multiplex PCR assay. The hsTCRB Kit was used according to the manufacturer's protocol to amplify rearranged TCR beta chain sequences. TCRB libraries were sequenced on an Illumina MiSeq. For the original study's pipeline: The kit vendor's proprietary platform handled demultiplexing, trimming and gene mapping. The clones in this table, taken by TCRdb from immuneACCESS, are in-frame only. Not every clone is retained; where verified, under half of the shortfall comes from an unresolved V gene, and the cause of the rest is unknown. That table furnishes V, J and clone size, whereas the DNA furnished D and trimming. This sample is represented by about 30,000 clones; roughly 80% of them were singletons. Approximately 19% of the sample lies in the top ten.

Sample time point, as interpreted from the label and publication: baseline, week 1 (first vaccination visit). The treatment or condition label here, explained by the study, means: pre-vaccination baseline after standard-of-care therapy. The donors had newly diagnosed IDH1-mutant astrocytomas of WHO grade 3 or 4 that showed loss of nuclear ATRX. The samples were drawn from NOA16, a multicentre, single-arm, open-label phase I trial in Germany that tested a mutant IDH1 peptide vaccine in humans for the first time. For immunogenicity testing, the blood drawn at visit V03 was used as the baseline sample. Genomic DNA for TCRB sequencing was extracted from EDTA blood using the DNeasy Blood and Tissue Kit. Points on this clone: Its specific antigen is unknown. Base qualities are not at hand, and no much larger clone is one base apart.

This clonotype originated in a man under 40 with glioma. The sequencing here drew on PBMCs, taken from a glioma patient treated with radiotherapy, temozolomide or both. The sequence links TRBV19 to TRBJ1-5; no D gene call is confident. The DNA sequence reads TGTGCCAGTAGTATTGGACGCCGGGAGTTTCAGCCCCAGCATTTT. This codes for CASSIGRREFQPQHF.